The 32 T cell receptor beta chains reported below all come from one sample, sequenced in a study of neurological immune-mediated disorders. TCRdb reanalysed the 5' RACE reads using MiXCR and keeps one entry per CDR3 protein. The sample contains 55,000 to 70,000 distinct CDR3 sequences, 2.5% to 3.5% of which appear only once. Material for sequencing was PBMCs. Every receptor here comes from a woman aged 45-65 years with multiple sclerosis.

This clonotype has ten or more counts. The J gene is TRBJ2-3, the V gene TRBV14; D is tentatively TRBD1 or TRBD2 (5 bases each). The CDR3 totals 16 residues. Germline CDR1 reads SGHDN; CDR2 reads FVKESK. V dropped 4 bases and J dropped 4 bases, with 18 bases sitting between them. The CDR3 sequence is CASSLRDGEGADTQYF. The CDR3, as DNA: TGTGCCAGCAGCCTACGGGACGGGGAAGGGGCAGATACGCAGTATTTT.

This clonotype appeared many times. CDR3 nucleotide sequence: TGCGCCAGCAAGACTCAAGTAAGGCCCGATACGCAGTATTTT. Protein sequence: CASKTQVRPDTQYF. V is TRBV5-1 and J is TRBJ2-3; D is unresolved. The CDR3 is 14 residues long. Trimming took 6 bases from V and 6 from J, leaving 17 bases between them. Germline CDR1 is SGHRS and CDR2 is YFSETQ.

This clonotype was seen at least ten times. The chain couples TRBV4-2 to TRBJ2-6, with a possible D match to TRBD2 (5 bases). From germline, CDR1 is LGHNA and CDR2 YNFKEQ. V shed 1 base and J shed 3 bases, with 16 bases lying between them. The CDR3 is 18 amino acids. CDR3 nucleotide sequence: TGTGCCAGCAGCCAAGTAGTTGTTACGGGGAGTGGGGCCAACGTCCTGACTTTC. It encodes CASSQVVVTGSGANVLTF.

In this sample, this clonotype turned up many times. The chain is built from TRBV3-1 and TRBJ2-1; D not certain. V was clipped by 0 bases and J by 9 bases, with 6 bases between them. Germline lookup yields CDR1 LGHDT and CDR2 YNNKEL (reference sequence). The CDR3 has 12 amino acids. CDR3 in amino acids: CASSQDPSEQFF. The CDR3 nucleotides read TGTGCCAGCAGCCAAGATCCGTCTGAGCAGTTCTTC.

This clonotype was observed many times. The chain joins TRBV6-2 or TRBV6-3 to TRBJ2-5; 7 positions match TRBD2. Per the germline V gene, CDR1 is MNHEY and CDR2 is SVGEGT. This CDR3 is 15 amino acids long. The ends lost 6 bases at V and 5 bases at J; junction bases unmatched: 12. CDR3 sequence: CASSPYGREWETQYF. In DNA form, the CDR3 reads TGTGCCAGCAGCCCGTACGGGCGGGAGTGGGAGACCCAGTACTTC.

This clonotype has a count of ten or more. The chain employs TRBV7-9 and TRBJ2-1; D not resolved. V was trimmed by 3 bases and J by 10 bases, leaving 7 bases between them. Germline values: CDR1 SEHNR, CDR2 FQNEAQ (reference sequence). This CDR3 has 11 amino acids. The CDR3 loop reads CASSFGQEQFF. CDR3 DNA sequence: TGTGCCAGCAGCTTCGGCCAGGAGCAGTTCTTC.

This clonotype has ten or more counts. The chain joins TRBV11-2 to TRBJ2-1, with D uncertain. Trimming removed 0 bases from V and 0 bases from J, with 6 bases in between. The CDR3 consists of 15 residues. Germline CDR1 is SGHAT and CDR2 is FQNNGV. CDR3 in amino acids: CASSLDSSSYNEQFF. The CDR3 bases are TGTGCCAGCAGCTTAGACTCGAGCTCCTACAATGAGCAGTTCTTC.

The sample holds many counts of this clonotype. This chain links TRBV29-1 with TRBJ1-2; the match to TRBD1 covers 10 bases. Trimming at V came to 4 bases and at J to 2 bases, leaving 7 bases not matched to a gene. Looked up from germline, CDR1 is SQVTM and CDR2 is ANQGSEA. The CDR3 runs to 15 residues. CDR3 in amino acids: CSVGTGTGANYGYTF. The CDR3 coding sequence is TGCAGCGTTGGAACCGGGACAGGGGCCAACTATGGCTACACCTTC. The whole variable domain, remainder taken from reference TRBV29-1 and TRBJ1-2, is SAVISQKPSRDICQRGTSLTIQCQVDSQVTMMFWYRQQPGQSLTLIATANQGSEATYESGFVIDKFPISRPNLTFSTLTVSNMSPEDSSIYLCSVGTGTGANYGYTFGSGTRLTVV.

Many counts were recorded for this clonotype. The chain couples TRBV20-1 to TRBJ1-1; 7 positions match TRBD1. Germline V gives CDR1 DFQATT, CDR2 SNEGSKA (reference sequence). V shed 5 bases, J shed 5 bases, and the junction held 8 bases outside the gene matches. This CDR3 has 13 amino acids. The chain's CDR3 is CSAASSGGTEAFF. The CDR3 bases are TGCAGTGCTGCCTCGTCAGGGGGAACTGAAGCTTTCTTT.

The table lists this clonotype with many counts. V usage is TRBV12-3 or TRBV12-4 and J usage is TRBJ2-2; the D is unclear. V lost 4 bases, J lost 6 bases, and 9 bases lay in between. The CDR3 contains 13 residues. The CDR3 coding sequence is TGTGCCAGCAGTTGGTCGGCTCCCGGGGAGCTGTTTTTT. This encodes CASSWSAPGELFF.

There are many counts of this clonotype. V is TRBV4-2 and J is TRBJ1-4, with TRBD1 as a possible D gene (5 bases). CDR1 is LGHNA, CDR2 YNFKEQ, per germline. The CDR3 covers 14 residues. V was clipped by 0 bases and J by 7 bases, with 9 bases between them. The CDR3 coding sequence is TGTGCCAGCAGCCAAGACCCAGGGACTGAAAAACTGTTTTTT. Residues: CASSQDPGTEKLFF.

This clonotype was detected ten times or more. This rearrangement joins TRBV12-3 or TRBV12-4 to TRBJ1-2, with a possible D match to TRBD1 (5 bases). Trimming removed 6 bases at V and 8 bases at J, with 19 bases between. This CDR3 region has 14 residues. The DNA of the CDR3 is TGTGCCAGCAGGTATACAGGTCTCGGGCGAGGCTACACCTTC. It specifies CASRYTGLGRGYTF.

This clonotype occurred many times. The V gene is TRBV6-2 or TRBV6-3, the J gene TRBJ2-2; D is unclear. Germline V lookup: CDR1 MNHEY, CDR2 SVGEGT. V was clipped by 5 bases and J by 6 bases, with 13 bases between them. This CDR3 region has 14 residues. This CDR3 is CASSTTMHSGELFF. CDR3 DNA: TGTGCCAGCAGTACCACCATGCACTCCGGGGAGCTGTTTTTT.

This clonotype was seen many times. This rearrangement joins TRBV11-3 to TRBJ2-5; a weak D match, TRBD1 (6 bases). CDR1 is SGHNT and CDR2 is YENEEA in the germline V gene. Trimming took off 1 base at V and 5 bases at J, with 11 bases between the two ends. The CDR3 covers 14 residues. CDR3 sequence reads: CASSLVRGTETQYF. In DNA form, the CDR3 reads TGTGCCAGCAGCTTAGTCAGGGGCACGGAGACCCAGTACTTC.

This clonotype was counted ten times or more. The chain has TRBV20-1 and TRBJ2-1; 13 nucleotides match TRBD2. Germline CDR1 is DFQATT and CDR2 is SNEGSKA (reference sequence). The CDR3 sequence is 15 residues long. V trimming: 6 bases; J trimming: 12 bases; junction bases outside the gene matches: 14. CDR3 protein: CSASGLAGALDGQFF. DNA for the CDR3: TGCAGTGCCTCCGGACTAGCGGGGGCCCTAGATGGGCAGTTCTTC.

This clonotype occurred a few times. V and J are TRBV20-1 and TRBJ1-2; 7 bases line up with TRBD1. The CDR3 spans 14 residues. Trimming took 6 bases from V and 4 from J; bases not matched to a gene: 11. Germline V gene sequence: CDR1 DFQATT, CDR2 SNEGSKA (reference sequence). CDR3 nucleotide sequence: TGCAGTGCGATCTCACAGGGGCCAACCTATGGCTACACCTTC. This gives the protein CSAISQGPTYGYTF.

The DNA for the CDR3 is TGTGCCAGCAGAAGAGGACAGGGTAGCACTGAAGCTTTCTTT. Translating gives CASRRGQGSTEAFF. The rearrangement uses TRBV6-4 and TRBJ1-1, with 8 positions matching TRBD1. The V gene's germline CDR1 is MRHNA and CDR2 SNTAGT. There are 14 residues in the CDR3. Germline trimming cut 6 bases from V and 4 bases from J; bases unmatched to any gene: 7.

This clonotype was detected ten times or more. V usage is TRBV19 and J usage is TRBJ2-1, with 14 bases matching TRBD2. CDR3 length: 16 residues. Trimming at V came to 5 bases and at J to 8 bases, leaving 8 bases not matched to a gene. Germline assignment: CDR1 LNHDA and CDR2 SQIVND (reference sequence). The CDR3 region has the DNA TGTGCCAGTAGTGTCACTGCGGGACTAGCGGGAGATGAGCAGTTCTTC. This encodes CASSVTAGLAGDEQFF.

This clonotype occurred many times. This chain uses TRBV12-3 or TRBV12-4 with TRBJ2-3; tentatively, D is TRBD2 (5 bases). The CDR3 is 14 residues long. V was cut by 3 bases and J by 0 bases, with 7 bases left in between. CDR3 protein: CASSLRGSTDTQYF. CDR3 nucleotides: TGTGCCAGCAGTTTGCGCGGGAGCACAGATACGCAGTATTTT.

This clonotype was seen many times. The chain has TRBV5-1 and TRBJ2-7; 7 bases match TRBD1. The CDR3 runs 13 residues. Germline CDR1 is SGHRS and CDR2 is YFSETQ. V dropped 4 bases and J dropped 3; count of bases not matched to a gene: 4. The CDR3 is CASSLTGVYEQYF. In nucleotides, the CDR3 is TGCGCCAGCAGCCTAACAGGGGTCTACGAGCAGTACTTC.

This clonotype was seen many times. The J gene is TRBJ2-1, the V gene TRBV4-3; D uncertain. The germline CDR1 and CDR2 sequences are LGHNA and YSLEER. The CDR3 sequence is 15 residues long. Trimming shortened V by 4 bases and J by 5 bases, and 15 bases separated the two germline ends. CDR3 nucleotide sequence: TGCGCCAGCAGCCCGGAACCTTTCATGAACAATGAGCAGTTCTTC. Residues: CASSPEPFMNNEQFF.

Ten or more counts support this clonotype. The chain recombines TRBV18 with TRBJ2-1; perhaps TRBD1 as D (5 bases). The germline CDR1 and CDR2 sequences are KGHSH and LQKENI. This CDR3 comprises 14 residues. V lost 5 bases and J 5 bases, leaving 13 bases between the germline ends. This CDR3 reads CASSWNSRDNEQFF. The CDR3 DNA is TGTGCCAGCTCATGGAATAGCAGGGACAATGAGCAGTTCTTC.

This clonotype was seen at least ten times. The chain combines TRBV20-1 with TRBJ2-4; perhaps TRBD2 as D (5 bases). In germline, CDR1 is DFQATT, CDR2 SNEGSKA (reference sequence). V dropped 5 bases and J dropped 1 base, with 18 bases sitting between them. The CDR3 is made up of 16 amino acids. In DNA form, the CDR3 reads TGCAGTGCTTACCGAGGGCAGAGCTGGGCCAAAAACATTCAGTACTTC. Amino acid sequence: CSAYRGQSWAKNIQYF.

This clonotype was recorded many times. The chain employs TRBV5-1 and TRBJ1-6; D is unresolved. The CDR3 spans 14 residues. CDR1 is SGHRS, CDR2 YFSETQ, per germline. Trimming took 0 bases from V and 6 from J, leaving 7 bases between them. CDR3 residues: CASSLEPTNSPLHF. Here the CDR3 DNA reads TGCGCCAGCAGCTTGGAACCGACTAATTCACCCCTCCACTTT.

This clonotype showed up many times. The chain combines TRBV12-3 or TRBV12-4 with TRBJ2-2; D remains unclear. Trimming stripped 6 bases from V and 7 bases from J, with 18 bases between. The CDR3 runs to 15 residues. This chain's CDR3 is CASSWASAGSGELFF. DNA for the CDR3: TGTGCCAGCAGCTGGGCCTCGGCAGGCAGCGGGGAGCTGTTTTTT.

This clonotype was recorded many times. The chain links TRBV5-1 to TRBJ2-3, with D possibly matching TRBD1 (5 bases). Germline V gives CDR1 SGHRS, CDR2 YFSETQ. V was pared by 1 base and J by 5 bases, with 14 bases between. This CDR3 has 15 amino acids. The CDR3, as DNA: TGCGCCAGCAGCTTGCTCCAGGGTAAGGAAGATACGCAGTATTTT. This translates into CASSLLQGKEDTQYF.

At least ten counts were recorded for this clonotype. The gene calls are TRBV20-1 and TRBJ2-7, with D perhaps TRBD1 (5 bases). CDR3 length: 14 residues. Germline-derived CDR1 and CDR2 are DFQATT and SNEGSKA (reference sequence). The V end was cut by 0 bases, the J end by 4 bases, with 13 bases between. CDR3 region: CSARDGSGLYEQYF. The CDR3 DNA sequence: TGCAGTGCTAGAGACGGGTCAGGGCTTTACGAGCAGTACTTC.

This clonotype was found many times. V is TRBV6-1 and J is TRBJ1-3; D may be TRBD1 (6 bases). The CDR3 is 16 residues long. Germline V gene data show CDR1 as MNHNS and CDR2 as SASEGT. The V end lost 4 bases, the J end lost 1 base, and 14 bases lay between the germline ends. Here the CDR3 reads CASSGQAWGSGNTIYF. The CDR3 coding sequence is TGTGCCAGCAGTGGACAGGCCTGGGGTTCTGGAAACACCATATATTTT.

This clonotype has ten or more counts. The chain uses TRBV20-1 and TRBJ2-1; D is unresolved. CDR1 is DFQATT and CDR2 is SNEGSKA in the germline V gene (reference sequence). Trimming removed 8 bases from V and 0 bases from J, with 14 bases in between. The CDR3 is made up of 14 amino acids. The CDR3 DNA sequence: TGCAGTACCCCCGGCCGAAGCTCCTACAATGAGCAGTTCTTC. It encodes CSTPGRSSYNEQFF.

This clonotype was counted at least ten times. The chain carries TRBV5-5 and TRBJ1-3; perhaps TRBD1 as D (6 bases). The CDR3 runs 16 residues. The V end lost 4 bases, the J end lost 0 bases, and 14 bases lay between the germline ends. Germline CDR1 is SGHKS and CDR2 is YYEKEE (reference sequence). The CDR3 here is CASSRHRDFSGNTIYF. CDR3 DNA sequence: TGTGCCAGCAGCCGCCACAGGGACTTCTCTGGAAACACCATATATTTT.

Ten or more counts support this clonotype. This chain connects TRBV7-9 to TRBJ2-5, with 7 bases that match TRBD2. Trimming cost V 5 bases and J 2 bases; bases outside gene matches: 11. Germline lookup yields CDR1 SEHNR and CDR2 FQNEAQ (reference sequence). The CDR3 runs to 16 residues. The CDR3 reads CASSPPSGNVQETQYF. The CDR3 region has the DNA TGTGCCAGCAGCCCTCCAAGCGGGAATGTTCAAGAGACCCAGTACTTC.

This clonotype came up many times. The rearrangement uses TRBV18 and TRBJ2-1; D gene ambiguous. CDR1 and CDR2 (germline): KGHSH, LQKENI. Deletions cut 3 bases from V and 4 bases from J, with 7 bases between. The CDR3 consists of 13 residues. The chain's CDR3 is CASSPVLYNEQFF. CDR3 DNA: TGTGCCAGCTCACCGGTCCTATACAATGAGCAGTTCTTC.